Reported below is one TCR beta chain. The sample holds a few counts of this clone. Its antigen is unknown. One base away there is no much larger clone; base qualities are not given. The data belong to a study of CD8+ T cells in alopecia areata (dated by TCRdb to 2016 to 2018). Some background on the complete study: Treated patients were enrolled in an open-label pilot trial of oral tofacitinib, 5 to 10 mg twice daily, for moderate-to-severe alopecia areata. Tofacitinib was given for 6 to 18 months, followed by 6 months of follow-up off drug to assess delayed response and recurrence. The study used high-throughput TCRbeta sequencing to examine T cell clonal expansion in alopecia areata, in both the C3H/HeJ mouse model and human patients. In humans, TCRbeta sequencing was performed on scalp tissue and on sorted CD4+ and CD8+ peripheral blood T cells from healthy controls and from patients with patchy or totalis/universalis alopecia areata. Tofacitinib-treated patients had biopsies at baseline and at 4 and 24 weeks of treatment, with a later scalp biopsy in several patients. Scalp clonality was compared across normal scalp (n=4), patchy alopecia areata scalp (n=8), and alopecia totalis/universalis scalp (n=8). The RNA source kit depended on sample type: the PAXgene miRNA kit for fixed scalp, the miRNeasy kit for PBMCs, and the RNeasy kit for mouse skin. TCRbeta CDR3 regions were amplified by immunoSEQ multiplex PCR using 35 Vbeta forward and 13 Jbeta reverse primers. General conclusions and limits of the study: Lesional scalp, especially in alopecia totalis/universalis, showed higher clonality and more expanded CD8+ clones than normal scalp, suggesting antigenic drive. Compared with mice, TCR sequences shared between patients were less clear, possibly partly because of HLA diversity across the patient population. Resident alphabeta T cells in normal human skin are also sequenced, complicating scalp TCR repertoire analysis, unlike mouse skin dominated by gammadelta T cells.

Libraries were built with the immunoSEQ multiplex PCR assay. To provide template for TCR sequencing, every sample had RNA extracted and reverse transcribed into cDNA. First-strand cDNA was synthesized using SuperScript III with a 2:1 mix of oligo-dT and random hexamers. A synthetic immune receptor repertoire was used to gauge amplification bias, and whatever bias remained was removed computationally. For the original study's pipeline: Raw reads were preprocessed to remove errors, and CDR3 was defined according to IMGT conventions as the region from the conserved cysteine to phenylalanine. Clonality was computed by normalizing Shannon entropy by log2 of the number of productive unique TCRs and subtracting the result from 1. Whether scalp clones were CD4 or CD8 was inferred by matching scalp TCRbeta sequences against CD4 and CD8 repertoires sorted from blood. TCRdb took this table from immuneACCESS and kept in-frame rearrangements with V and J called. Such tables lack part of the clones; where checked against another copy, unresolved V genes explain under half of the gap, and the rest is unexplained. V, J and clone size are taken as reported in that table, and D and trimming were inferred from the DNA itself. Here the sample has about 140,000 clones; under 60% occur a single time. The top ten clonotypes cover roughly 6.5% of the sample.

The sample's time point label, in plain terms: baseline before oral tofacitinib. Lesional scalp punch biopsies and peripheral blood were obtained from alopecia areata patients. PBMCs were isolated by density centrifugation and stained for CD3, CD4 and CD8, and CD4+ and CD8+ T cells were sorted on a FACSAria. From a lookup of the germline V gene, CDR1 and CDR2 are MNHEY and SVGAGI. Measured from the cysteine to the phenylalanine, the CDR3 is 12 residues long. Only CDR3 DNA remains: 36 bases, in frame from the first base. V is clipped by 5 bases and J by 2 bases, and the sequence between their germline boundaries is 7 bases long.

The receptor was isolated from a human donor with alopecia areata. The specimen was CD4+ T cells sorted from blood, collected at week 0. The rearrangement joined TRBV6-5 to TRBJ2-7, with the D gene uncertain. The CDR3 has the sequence CASSPPAYEQYF. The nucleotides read TGTGCCAGCAGTCCGCCGGCCTACGAGCAGTACTTC.